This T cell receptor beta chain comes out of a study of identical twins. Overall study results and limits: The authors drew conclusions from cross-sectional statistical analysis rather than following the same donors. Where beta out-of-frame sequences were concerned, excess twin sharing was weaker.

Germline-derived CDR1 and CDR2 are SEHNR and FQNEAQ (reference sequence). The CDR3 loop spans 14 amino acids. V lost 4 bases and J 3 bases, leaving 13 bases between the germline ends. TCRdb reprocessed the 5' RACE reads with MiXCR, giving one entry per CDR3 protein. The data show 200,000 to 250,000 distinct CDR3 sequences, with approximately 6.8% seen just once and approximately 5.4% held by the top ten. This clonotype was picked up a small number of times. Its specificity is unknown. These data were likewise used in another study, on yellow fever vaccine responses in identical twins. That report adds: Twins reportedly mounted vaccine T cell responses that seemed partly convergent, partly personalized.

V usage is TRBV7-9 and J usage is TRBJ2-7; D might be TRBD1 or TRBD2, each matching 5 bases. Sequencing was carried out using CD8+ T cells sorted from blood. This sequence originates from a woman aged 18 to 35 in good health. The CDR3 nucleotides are TGTGCCAGCAGCTCCGGGACGGAAAACTACGAGCAGTACTTC. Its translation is CASSSGTENYEQYF.